These 26 T cell receptor beta chains share one sample of origin, sequenced in a study of shared clonotypes between healthy human individuals. Sequencing used immunoSEQ multiplex PCR; TCRdb keeps in-frame clones, though not all of them. In the table there are roughly 1 million clones, around 76% of which are singletons. Sequenced: memory CD4+ T cells sorted from blood. The subset denotes: CD45RA-negative fraction. The receptors derive from a young man in good health.

The DNA of the CDR3 is TGCAGCGTTGAGGGGAATTCCTATGGCTACACCTTC. It translates to CSVEGNSYGYTF. The chain employs TRBV29-1 and TRBJ1-2; no reliable D call. Per the germline V gene, CDR1 is SQVTM and CDR2 is ANQGSEA. V lost 3 bases and J lost 4, with 9 bases in between. The CDR3 contains 12 residues.

The V call is TRBV14, the J call TRBJ1-6; 7 bases map to TRBD1. The CDR3 is 16 residues long. The J segment lost 7 bases and the V segment lost 1 base, leaving 7 bases of the junction unmatched. CDR1 and CDR2 from the germline V gene are SGHDN and FVKESK. As DNA, the CDR3 is TGTGCCAGCAGCCAAGTTTGGGCACAGGGGAATTCACCCCTCCACTTT. It translates to CASSQVWAQGNSPLHF. Full variable domain (remainder filled in from reference TRBV14 and TRBJ1-6): EAGVTQFPSHSVIEKGQTVTLRCDPISGHDNLYWYRRVMGKEIKFLLHFVKESKQDESGMPNNRFLAERTGGTYSTLKVQPAELEDSGVYFCASSQVWAQGNSPLHFGNGTRLTVT.

This clone has more than one count but fewer than ten. The chain recombines TRBV30 with TRBJ1-2; D gene unclear. The CDR3 runs to 12 residues. CDR1 is GTSNPN and CDR2 is SVGIG in the germline V gene (reference sequence). Trimming shortened V by 0 bases and J by 8 bases, and 10 bases separated the two germline ends. In nucleotides, the CDR3 is TGTGCCTGGAGTGTGGGGAGGTCCGGCTACACCTTC. Translated, it gives CAWSVGRSGYTF.

The chain is built from TRBV18 and TRBJ2-7, with D perhaps TRBD2 (6 bases). CDR3 length: 14 amino acids. Between the trimmed V and J ends, which lost 8 bases and 4 bases, there was a span of 18 bases. Germline V gene lookup returns CDR1 KGHSH and CDR2 LQKENI. The CDR3 coding sequence is TGTGCCAGCACCCCAGGAGGGGCACATTACGAGCAGTACTTC. Amino acids: CASTPGGAHYEQYF.

The V and J genes are TRBV6-5 and TRBJ2-1; possibly TRBD1 for D (6 bases). Germline V gene data show CDR1 as MNHEY and CDR2 as SVGAGI. V lost 6 bases to trimming and J lost 6 bases, with 18 bases between them. The CDR3 sequence is 15 residues long. CDR3 sequence: CASSPPRGDINEQFF. The CDR3 DNA follows: TGTGCCAGCAGCCCCCCCAGGGGCGATATCAATGAGCAGTTCTTC.

This rearrangement joins TRBV6-6 to TRBJ2-7; TRBD1 matches at 7 bases. The V segment lost 1 base and the J segment 2 bases; nucleotides outside the gene matches: 5. The CDR3 is 15 amino acids. Germline lookup yields CDR1 MNHNY and CDR2 SVGAGI (reference sequence). The CDR3 sequence: CASSYYTGDPYEQYF. CDR3 nucleotide sequence: TGTGCCAGCAGTTACTATACAGGGGACCCCTACGAGCAGTACTTC.

The rearrangement joins TRBV7-2 to TRBJ1-2; D call uncertain. Per germline, CDR1 SGHTA and CDR2 FQGNSA. The V and J ends lost 2 bases and 4 bases respectively, with 8 bases between them. This CDR3 contains 13 residues. CDR3 bases: TGTGCCAGCAGCTTAACGGATATCTATGGCTACACCTTC. Protein product: CASSLTDIYGYTF.

Ten or more counts support this clone. The genes are TRBV7-6 and TRBJ2-7, with TRBD1 identical over 9 bases. V was clipped by 5 bases and J by 8 bases; unmatched bases: 7. The CDR3 totals 13 residues. Germline V gene sequence: CDR1 SGHVS, CDR2 FNYEAQ. The CDR3, as DNA: TGTGCCAGCAGCCCGGGGACAGGGTCTAAGCAGTACTTC. This codes for CASSPGTGSKQYF.

This clone was counted only a few times. V is TRBV30 and J is TRBJ1-5; D is unclear. Germline CDR1 and CDR2: GTSNPN and SVGIG (reference sequence). With 0 bases removed from V and 4 bases from J, the gap between germline ends came to 10 bases. This CDR3 has 14 residues. CDR3 protein: CAWSVKTENQPQHF. CDR3 in DNA: TGTGCCTGGAGTGTTAAAACAGAGAATCAGCCCCAGCATTTT.

The gene calls are TRBV19 and TRBJ2-1; 7 bases map to TRBD2. V shed 10 bases, J shed 4 bases, and the junction held 13 bases outside the gene matches. The CDR3 is 15 residues long. Looked up from germline, CDR1 is LNHDA and CDR2 is SQIVND (reference sequence). CDR3: CAIDLSTGGYNEQFF. CDR3 coding DNA: TGTGCCATCGACCTATCTACGGGAGGTTACAATGAGCAGTTCTTC.

CDR3 in amino acids: CAIWSGQGNSGANVLTF. The CDR3 DNA sequence: TGTGCCATCTGGTCGGGACAGGGTAACTCTGGGGCCAACGTCCTGACTTTC. The rearrangement links TRBV10-3 to TRBJ2-6, with TRBD1 identical over 9 bases. Germline V gives CDR1 ENHRY, CDR2 SYGVKD. This CDR3 is 17 amino acids long. J gave up 0 bases and V 8 bases, and 8 bases lay outside the gene matches.

This clone was counted once. The rearrangement links TRBV5-1 to TRBJ2-7; 7 bases map to TRBD1. The junction had 9 bases not matched to a gene; V was cut back by 1 base and J by 5 bases. The CDR3 has 15 amino acids. CDR1 and CDR2 from the germline V gene are SGHRS and YFSETQ. The CDR3 nucleotides read TGCGCCAGCAGCTTGACGGCAGGGGGATCGAACGAGCAGTACTTC. Translated, it gives CASSLTAGGSNEQYF.

The chain uses TRBV6-5 and TRBJ1-6; D remains ambiguous. The CDR3 is 15 amino acids. V lost 8 bases to trimming and J lost 0 bases, with 11 bases between them. Germline V gene lookup returns CDR1 MNHEY and CDR2 SVGAGI. CDR3 loop: CASPGRSSYNSPLHF. As DNA, the CDR3 is TGTGCCAGCCCTGGACGGAGCTCCTATAATTCACCCCTCCACTTT.

This chain joins TRBV18 and TRBJ2-7; 11 nucleotides agree with TRBD1. Trimming took 2 bases from V and 4 from J; bases not matched to a gene: 4. The CDR3 consists of 15 residues. Germline V gene sequence: CDR1 KGHSH, CDR2 LQKENI. The CDR3 protein is CASSPYRDRGYEQYF. The CDR3 nucleotides are TGTGCCAGCTCACCATACCGGGACAGGGGGTACGAGCAGTACTTC. Full variable domain (outside the CDR3, taken from reference TRBV18 and TRBJ2-7): NAGVMQNPRHLVRRRGQEARLRCSPMKGHSHVYWYRQLPEEGLKFMVYLQKENIIDESGMPKERFSAEFPKEGPSILRIQQVVRGDSAAYFCASSPYRDRGYEQYFGPGTRLTVT.

With respect to this clone: This specimen includes other DNA sequences encoding the same CDR3. This rearrangement joins TRBV18 to TRBJ1-1; possibly TRBD1 for D (5 bases). The CDR3 runs 14 residues. CDR1 and CDR2 (germline): KGHSH, LQKENI. With 1 base removed from V and 1 base from J, the gap between germline ends came to 7 bases. The CDR3 spells CASSPRGENTEAFF. The CDR3 DNA reads TGTGCCAGCTCACCACGAGGGGAGAACACTGAAGCTTTCTTT.

The chain links TRBV30 to TRBJ1-1; D possibly corresponds to TRBD1 (5 bases). The CDR3 covers 11 residues. V lost 3 bases, J lost 8 bases, and 10 bases lay in between. Germline V gene lookup returns CDR1 GTSNPN and CDR2 SVGIG (reference sequence). CDR3 DNA: TGTGCCTGGAGGACAGACTTCGAAGCTTTCTTT. This gives the protein CAWRTDFEAFF. The variable domain in full, with the rest retrieved from reference TRBV30 and TRBJ1-1, is SQTIHQWPATLVQPVGSPLSLECTVEGTSNPNLYWYRQAAGRGLQLLFYSVGIGQISSEVPQNLSASRPQDRQFILSSKKLLLSDSGFYLCAWRTDFEAFFGQGTRLTVV.

The V gene is TRBV2, the J gene TRBJ2-1; D gene unclear. The CDR3 runs to 14 residues. Germline V gives CDR1 SNHLY, CDR2 FYNNEI. The V end lost 0 bases, the J end lost 4 bases, and 7 bases lay between the germline ends. The CDR3 region is CASSEAARYNEQFF. In DNA form, the CDR3 reads TGTGCCAGCAGTGAAGCAGCCAGGTACAATGAGCAGTTCTTC.

The chain carries TRBV28 and TRBJ1-6; 9 nucleotides match TRBD1. Germline-derived CDR1 and CDR2 are MDHEN and SYDVKM. The trim removed 6 bases at V and 7 bases at J, leaving 10 bases unmatched. This CDR3 is built from 16 residues. In DNA, the CDR3 is TGTGCCAGCAGCCTAATTCCCGGGACAGGGAATTCACCCCTCCACTTT. This sequence encodes CASSLIPGTGNSPLHF.

The chain recombines TRBV11-3 with TRBJ2-1, with TRBD2 matching 7 bases. Looked up from germline, CDR1 is SGHNT and CDR2 is YENEEA. The CDR3 totals 16 residues. The V segment lost 7 bases and the J segment 6 bases; nucleotides outside the gene matches: 15. CDR3 DNA: TGTGCCAGCACCCCAGGAGGGAGGCGGGAGCTCAATGAGCAGTTCTTC. It codes for CASTPGGRRELNEQFF. Together with reference TRBV11-3 and TRBJ2-1, the CDR3 gives the full variable domain: EAGVVQSPRYKIIEKKQPVAFWCNPISGHNTLYWYLQNLGQGPELLIRYENEEAVDDSQLPKDRFSAERLKGVDSTLKIQPAELGDSAVYLCASTPGGRRELNEQFFGPGTRLTVL.

The chain has TRBV4-3 and TRBJ1-2, with D uncertain. This CDR3 has 14 amino acids. V was clipped by 0 bases and J by 4 bases, with 9 bases between them. Germline lookup yields CDR1 LGHNA and CDR2 YSLEER. CDR3 nucleotides: TGCGCCAGCAGCCAAGAAGTTTACAGCTATGGCTACACCTTC. Its protein is CASSQEVYSYGYTF.

The V call is TRBV20-1, the J call TRBJ1-2; no reliable D call. CDR3 length: 11 amino acids. Trimming left V 3 bases short and J 7 bases short, with 9 bases between. Germline CDR1 DFQATT, CDR2 SNEGSKA (reference sequence). The CDR3 spells CSASPLGGYTF. In DNA, the CDR3 is TGCAGTGCTAGTCCTCTCGGTGGCTACACCTTC.

The rearrangement links TRBV9 to TRBJ2-7; 10 nucleotides match TRBD2. There are 15 residues in the CDR3. J gave up 5 bases and V 0 bases, and 5 bases lay outside the gene matches. The germline V gene has CDR1 SGDLS and CDR2 YYNGEE. The CDR3 DNA follows: TGTGCCAGCAGCGTAGTAGTCCTAGCGGGAGACGAGCAGTACTTC. Translating gives CASSVVVLAGDEQYF.

The chain carries TRBV7-6 and TRBJ1-1, with TRBD1 matching 7 bases. The V and J ends lost 6 bases and 3 bases, in that order; junction bases with no gene match: 4. This CDR3 has 13 amino acids. Germline loops: CDR1 SGHVS, CDR2 FNYEAQ. The CDR3 sequence is CASRQGVDTEAFF. The CDR3, as DNA: TGTGCCAGCAGGCAGGGGGTGGACACTGAAGCTTTCTTT.

The J gene is TRBJ2-7, the V gene TRBV2, with D unclear. The ends were cut back, 7 bases at V and 0 bases at J, with 13 bases in the middle. Germline CDR1 and CDR2: SNHLY and FYNNEI. The CDR3 totals 14 residues. CDR3 DNA sequence: TGTGCCAGCAAGGCGGAGTCAAGCTCCTACGAGCAGTACTTC. Its translation is CASKAESSSYEQYF.

CDR3 coding DNA: TGTGCCAGCACCCGGGACAGGCGGAACACCGGGGAGCTGTTTTTT. As protein: CASTRDRRNTGELFF. The chain is built from TRBV6-1 and TRBJ2-2, with 8 nucleotides matching TRBD1. The CDR3 has 15 residues. Trimming cost V 7 bases and J 1 base; bases outside gene matches: 5. Germline-derived CDR1 and CDR2 are MNHNS and SASEGT.

The CDR3: CASSALQAQETQYF. For the CDR3, the DNA is TGTGCCAGCAGCGCCCTTCAGGCCCAAGAGACCCAGTACTTC. The V gene is TRBV9, the J gene TRBJ2-5; D remains ambiguous. From germline, CDR1 is SGDLS and CDR2 YYNGEE. V was trimmed by 3 bases and J by 1 base, leaving 10 bases between them. The length of the CDR3 is 14 residues.